The 12 T cell receptor beta chains below all came from one sample that was sequenced in a study of T cell changes during pregnancy in multiple sclerosis. Clones were read by immunoSEQ multiplex PCR, and TCRdb kept only the in-frame ones, dropping some. The sample carries tens of thousands of clones, under 95% recorded once. The source was CD4+ T cells from peripheral blood mononuclear cells, collected in the second trimester of pregnancy. These receptor sequences come from a female donor in good health, enrolled as a control in a pregnancy study.

This clone was detected once. This rearrangement joins TRBV29-1 to TRBJ2-7; D possibly corresponds to TRBD2 (5 bases). The ends were cut back, 5 bases at V and 7 bases at J, with 18 bases in the middle. This CDR3 is built from 13 residues. The germline V gene encodes CDR1 SQVTM and CDR2 ANQGSEA. The chain's CDR3 is CSVRKGATKEQYF. The CDR3, as DNA: TGCAGCGTTCGAAAGGGAGCCACGAAGGAGCAGTACTTC.

This sequence joins TRBV19 and TRBJ1-2; no clear D. Germline V gene lookup returns CDR1 LNHDA and CDR2 SQIVND (reference sequence). Between the trimmed V and J ends, which lost 7 bases and 4 bases, there was a span of 16 bases. The CDR3 has 14 residues. CDR3 loop: CASTAGLSLYGYTF. The DNA of the CDR3 is TGTGCCAGTACTGCTGGACTGTCACTCTATGGCTACACCTTC.

As to this clone: The junction does not match germline at one end; this may be a read error. V usage is TRBV7-3 and J usage is TRBJ2-2, with 7 bases fitting TRBD2. Germline V gene lookup returns CDR1 SGHTA and CDR2 FQGTGA. This CDR3 has 17 residues. The CDR3: CASSLLGLAAKTGELFF. The CDR3 coding sequence is TGTGCCAGCAGCTTATTGGGGCTAGCGGCGAAGACCGGGGAGCTGTTTTTT.

This chain joins TRBV7-3 and TRBJ2-3; TRBD2 aligns across 12 bases. The V segment lost 5 bases and the J segment 7 bases; nucleotides outside the gene matches: 7. CDR1 is SGHTA and CDR2 is FQGTGA in the germline V gene. This CDR3 comprises 15 residues. The CDR3 coding sequence is TGTGCCAGCAGCCCTAGACTAGCGGGGGCTAATACGCAGTATTTT. This gives the protein CASSPRLAGANTQYF.

The chain joins TRBV4-3 to TRBJ2-7, with D possibly being TRBD1 (6 bases). The CDR3 contains 15 residues. The V end lost 1 base, the J end lost 3 bases, and 13 bases lay between the germline ends. The germline V gene encodes CDR1 LGHNA and CDR2 YSLEER. CDR3 protein: CASSQARTENYEQYF. Here the CDR3 DNA reads TGCGCCAGCAGCCAAGCCCGGACAGAGAACTACGAGCAGTACTTC.

The rearrangement links TRBV2 to TRBJ2-7; a weak D match, TRBD1 (6 bases). The CDR3 runs 14 residues. Germline CDR1 reads SNHLY; CDR2 reads FYNNEI. Trimming took 6 bases from V and 5 from J, leaving 17 bases between them. In DNA form, the CDR3 reads TGTGCCAGCAGGGTCAGGGGCCCATCTAACGAGCAGTACTTC. It translates to CASRVRGPSNEQYF.

The rearrangement links TRBV7-8 to TRBJ2-1, with no clear D. CDR3 size: 15 residues. The germline gives CDR1 SGHVS, CDR2 FQNEAQ. V lost 1 base and J 4 bases, leaving 11 bases between the germline ends. The CDR3 bases are TGTGCCAGCAGCTTAGAGGAGTACCTATACAATGAGCAGTTCTTC. It encodes CASSLEEYLYNEQFF.

V and J are TRBV9 and TRBJ2-1; D is unclear. V shed 0 bases and J shed 3 bases, with 7 bases lying between them. Germline V lookup: CDR1 SGDLS, CDR2 YYNGEE. CDR3 length: 14 residues. This CDR3 reads CASSVDGSYNEQFF. The CDR3 nucleotides are TGTGCCAGCAGCGTAGATGGCAGCTACAATGAGCAGTTCTTC. Full variable domain (remainder filled in from reference TRBV9 and TRBJ2-1): DSGVTQTPKHLITATGQRVTLRCSPRSGDLSVYWYQQSLDQGLQFLIQYYNGEERAKGNILERFSAQQFPDLHSELNLSSLELGDSALYFCASSVDGSYNEQFFGPGTRLTVL.

This clone was counted once. The chain has TRBV6-6 and TRBJ2-6; perhaps TRBD1 as D (6 bases). This CDR3 region has 16 residues. The ends were cut back, 4 bases at V and 0 bases at J, with 10 bases in the middle. Looked up from germline, CDR1 is MNHNY and CDR2 is SVGAGI (reference sequence). In DNA, the CDR3 is TGTGCCAGCAGTTCTGCAGGGGTCTCTGGGGCCAACGTCCTGACTTTC. This sequence encodes CASSSAGVSGANVLTF.

The rearrangement uses TRBV7-6 and TRBJ1-6; tentative D call: TRBD1 (6 bases). In germline, CDR1 is SGHVS, CDR2 FNYEAQ. Trimming left V 3 bases short and J 1 base short, with 16 bases between. The CDR3 contains 18 residues. In DNA form, the CDR3 reads TGTGCCAGCAGCTTGGAGACAGGAGAATGGTCCTATAATTCACCCCTCCACTTT. This encodes CASSLETGEWSYNSPLHF.

The rearrangement links TRBV7-9 to TRBJ1-3; D remains ambiguous. Trimming stripped 5 bases from V and 3 bases from J, with 14 bases between. Germline V gene sequence: CDR1 SEHNR, CDR2 FQNEAQ (reference sequence). The CDR3 totals 15 residues. The CDR3 coding sequence is TGTGCCAGCAGCAGTTCGAGGGCGAGTGGAAACACCATATATTTT. Its translation is CASSSSRASGNTIYF.

The CDR3 is CASSIQGNQPQHF. Here the CDR3 DNA reads TGTGCCAGCAGTATACAGGGAAATCAGCCCCAGCATTTT. The genes are TRBV28 and TRBJ1-5, with D possibly matching TRBD1 (6 bases). The CDR3 is 13 amino acids. V gave up 5 bases and J gave up 4 bases, with 9 bases separating them. CDR1 is MDHEN and CDR2 is SYDVKM in the germline V gene. The whole variable domain, filled in from reference TRBV28 and TRBJ1-5, reads DVKVTQSSRYLVKRTGEKVFLECVQDMDHENMFWYRQDPGLGLRLIYFSYDVKMKEKGDIPEGYSVSREKKERFSLILESASTNQTSMYLCASSIQGNQPQHFGDGTRLSIL.